Reported below is one T cell receptor beta chain. Its antigen remains unidentified. The data are from a study of T cell repertoires in cytomegalovirus infection. Study summary: An indication of both CMV infection and matching HLA type came from public TCR beta signatures.

Findings and limits, study-wide: Cumulated frequencies of public TCR beta families served to identify carriers of CMV plus the relevant HLA. What dominated the ex vivo response were HLA-C-restricted CMV-specific TCR beta clonotypes.

Each CDR3 protein gets one entry after TCRdb re-called the reads with MiXCR. The sample has more than 400,000 distinct CDR3 sequences; around 27% are singletons. The source is a human donor in good health (CMV status not recorded). Some clones in this sample may be carry-over from other donors' samples. Input material: PBMCs.

The CDR3 spells CASSLNEGGGYTF. The CDR3 DNA follows: TGTGCCAGCAGTTTAAACGAGGGTGGGGGCTACACCTTC. The rearrangement links TRBV27 to TRBJ1-2; D unclear. This CDR3 spans 13 amino acids. Deletions cut 2 bases from V and 8 bases from J, with 12 bases between. CDR1 is MNHEY and CDR2 is SMNVEV in the germline V gene (reference sequence).